This TCR beta chain was observed in a study of spatial heterogeneity in lung cancer. Study as a whole: There were, on average, more than eight raw-read appearances for each unique TCR and UMI combination. Overall study results and limits: Ubiquitous expanded tumor TCRs were seen in blood more at resection than at follow-up.

The time point here: sample taken at primary tumor resection. Whole RNA, isolated from tumor, nontumor lung or frozen PBMC, was sequenced without prior sorting. Germline assignment: CDR1 SNHLY and CDR2 FYNNEI. Trimming left V 7 bases short and J 6 bases short, with 10 bases between. This CDR3 region has 12 residues. TCRdb processed the 5' RACE reads anew with MiXCR; each CDR3 protein has one entry. The repertoire holds 10,000 to 15,000 distinct CDR3 sequences, with around 4% as singletons. This clonotype has a count of ten or more. Its specificity is not known. This beta chain slipped into a library made for alpha chains as a stray read, so its size is not meaningful.

The sequencing used PBMCs, collected at surgery. The rearrangement joins TRBV2 to TRBJ2-1, with D maybe TRBD2 (6 bases). The sequence came from a male donor with early-stage non-small cell lung cancer. CDR3 nucleotides: TGTGCCAGCAAACAGGAGGGCAATGAGCAGTTCTTC. The encoded protein is CASKQEGNEQFF.